The 20 T cell receptor beta chains given below trace back to one sample, sequenced in a study of OX40 agonist ivuxolimab in advanced cancers. Assay: immunoSEQ multiplex PCR; the TCRdb copy retains only in-frame clones and omits some. The table shows about 95,000 clones, with 70% to 85% occurring only once. The sample was CD4+ or CD8+ T cells sorted from blood, taken in a trial of the OX40 agonist ivuxolimab. Source of these receptors: an adult with an advanced solid tumor such as melanoma, head and neck, liver or kidney cancer.

This CDR3 is CASSLLGGGLAGSRAYEQYF. CDR3 in DNA: TGTGCCAGCAGTTTATTAGGTGGGGGACTAGCGGGTTCCAGGGCCTACGAGCAGTACTTC. V usage is TRBV28 and J usage is TRBJ2-7, with 12 bases lining up with TRBD2. Looked up from germline, CDR1 is MDHEN and CDR2 is SYDVKM. Losses at the gene ends were 1 base for V and 2 bases for J; bases not matched to a gene: 15. The CDR3 runs 20 residues.

The chain has TRBV19 and TRBJ1-1, with D perhaps TRBD1 (6 bases). Germline values: CDR1 LNHDA, CDR2 SQIVND (reference sequence). V was shortened by 6 bases and J by 3 bases, with 17 bases between the two germline ends. The CDR3 spans 15 residues. CDR3: CASSLLAGGHTEAFF. In DNA, the CDR3 is TGTGCCAGTAGCCTCTTGGCGGGGGGCCACACTGAAGCTTTCTTT.

This rearrangement joins TRBV11-3 to TRBJ2-5; D assignment may be TRBD1 or TRBD2 (5 bases each). The CDR3 has 16 amino acids. The ends were cut back, 2 bases at V and 2 bases at J, with 15 bases in the middle. Germline loops: CDR1 SGHNT, CDR2 YENEEA. This CDR3 reads CASSLRGVWGQETQYF. CDR3 in DNA: TGTGCCAGCAGCTTACGGGGCGTTTGGGGACAAGAGACCCAGTACTTC. Complete variable domain (other parts from reference TRBV11-3 and TRBJ2-5): EAGVVQSPRYKIIEKKQPVAFWCNPISGHNTLYWYLQNLGQGPELLIRYENEEAVDDSQLPKDRFSAERLKGVDSTLKIQPAELGDSAVYLCASSLRGVWGQETQYFGPGTRLLVL.

This clone showed up just once. The V gene is TRBV30, the J gene TRBJ1-6; D uncertain. V was pared by 5 bases and J by 14 bases, with 16 bases between. CDR1 and CDR2 (germline): GTSNPN, SVGIG (reference sequence). The CDR3 sequence is 12 residues long. The CDR3 coding sequence is TGTGCCTGGCAAGGGATCAAGAAGGCCCTCCACTTT. It codes for CAWQGIKKALHF. Together with reference TRBV30 and TRBJ1-6, the CDR3 gives the full variable domain: SQTIHQWPATLVQPVGSPLSLECTVEGTSNPNLYWYRQAAGRGLQLLFYSVGIGQISSEVPQNLSASRPQDRQFILSSKKLLLSDSGFYLCAWQGIKKALHFGNGTRLTVT.

This clone has just one count. V and J are TRBV28 and TRBJ1-1; possibly TRBD1 for D (5 bases). The CDR3 covers 16 residues. The germline CDR1 and CDR2 sequences are MDHEN and SYDVKM. The V and J ends lost 6 bases and 3 bases respectively, with 20 bases between them. The CDR3 protein is CASRNPTAPWDTEAFF. The CDR3 DNA sequence: TGTGCCAGCAGGAACCCGACAGCCCCGTGGGACACTGAAGCTTTCTTT.

This clone was counted between two and nine times. The chain recombines TRBV6-5 with TRBJ2-2; D gene unclear. Trimming pared 6 bases from V and 6 bases from J, leaving 14 bases between. Per the germline V gene, CDR1 is MNHEY and CDR2 is SVGAGI. This CDR3 is built from 14 residues. The CDR3, as DNA: TGTGCCAGCAGCAAGGACCGCTCTGCCGGGGAGCTGTTTTTT. As protein: CASSKDRSAGELFF.

The V call is TRBV5-4, the J call TRBJ2-1; the match to TRBD2 covers 12 bases. The V gene end was trimmed by 3 bases and the J gene end by 7 bases; junction bases not matched to a gene: 11. CDR3 size: 17 residues. CDR1 is SGHNT and CDR2 is YYREEE in the germline V gene (reference sequence). The CDR3 region is CASSWSTSGSFGNEQFF. The CDR3 nucleotides read TGTGCCAGCAGCTGGTCGACTAGCGGGAGTTTCGGAAATGAGCAGTTCTTC.

CDR3 amino acids: CASSPNKSEKLFF. CDR3 coding DNA: TGTGCCAGCAGCCCTAACAAGTCCGAAAAACTGTTTTTT. The J gene is TRBJ1-4, the V gene TRBV27; D unresolved. V lost 6 bases to trimming and J lost 8 bases, with 13 bases between them. The germline V gene has CDR1 MNHEY and CDR2 SMNVEV (reference sequence). The CDR3 length is 13 residues.

The CDR3 coding sequence is TGTGCCAGCAGCTCTACAGGGGCTCCAAATCGGGCTGAAGCTTTCTTT. Its protein is CASSSTGAPNRAEAFF. J is TRBJ1-1 and V is TRBV11-3; 7 bases align to TRBD1. With V trimmed by 4 bases and J by 6 bases, 14 bases remained unmatched. Germline lookup yields CDR1 SGHNT and CDR2 YENEEA. The CDR3 spans 16 residues. Drawing the rest from reference TRBV11-3 and TRBJ1-1, the complete variable domain is EAGVVQSPRYKIIEKKQPVAFWCNPISGHNTLYWYLQNLGQGPELLIRYENEEAVDDSQLPKDRFSAERLKGVDSTLKIQPAELGDSAVYLCASSSTGAPNRAEAFFGQGTRLTVV.

This clone was counted between two and nine times. The CDR3 nucleotides read TGTGCCATCAGTCGCAGGGGGGTCGAGCAGTACTTC. This encodes CAISRRGVEQYF. The rearrangement joins TRBV10-3 to TRBJ2-7; weak D call: TRBD1 (7 bases). The V end lost 5 bases, the J end lost 6 bases, and 11 bases lay between the germline ends. The CDR3 has 12 amino acids. Per germline, CDR1 ENHRY and CDR2 SYGVKD.

The gene calls are TRBV29-1 and TRBJ2-3; possibly TRBD1 for D (5 bases). Trimming removed 5 bases from V and 4 bases from J, with 13 bases in between. In germline, CDR1 is SQVTM, CDR2 ANQGSEA. The CDR3 is 13 amino acids. The DNA for the CDR3 is TGCAGCGTTCCAGGGTTCCTACCAGATACGCAGTATTTT. Protein: CSVPGFLPDTQYF.

The sample holds one count of this clone. V gene TRBV9 combines with J gene TRBJ1-5, with TRBD1 identical over 7 bases. V lost 3 bases, J lost 6 bases, and 6 bases stayed unmatched. CDR3 length: 14 amino acids. Germline assignment: CDR1 SGDLS and CDR2 YYNGEE. In DNA form, the CDR3 reads TGTGCCAGCAGCGCAACAGGGGCTAGTCAGCCCCAGCATTTT. This sequence encodes CASSATGASQPQHF.

The chain carries TRBV27 and TRBJ2-1; 8 nucleotides line up with TRBD2. Germline CDR1 and CDR2: MNHEY and SMNVEV (reference sequence). This CDR3 spans 16 amino acids. J was trimmed by 2 bases and V by 7 bases; bases with no gene match: 10. Written as DNA, the CDR3 is TGTGCCAGCACTATTCGAGCGGGGGTAACCTACAATGAGCAGTTCTTC. It translates to CASTIRAGVTYNEQFF.

The V and J genes are TRBV25-1 and TRBJ2-2, with D unresolved. From germline, CDR1 is MGHDK and CDR2 SYGVNS. The CDR3 consists of 13 residues. Trimming took off 3 bases at V and 7 bases at J, with 9 bases between the two ends. This CDR3 reads CASSESPFGELFF. In nucleotides, the CDR3 is TGTGCCAGCAGTGAGTCCCCCTTCGGGGAGCTGTTTTTT.

This chain connects TRBV30 to TRBJ2-3, with 7 bases matching TRBD2. CDR3 length equals 16 residues. CDR1 and CDR2 (germline): GTSNPN, SVGIG (reference sequence). The trim removed 3 bases at V and 3 bases at J, leaving 12 bases unmatched. CDR3 residues: CAWSPWEGIGTDTQYF. CDR3 DNA sequence: TGTGCCTGGAGCCCATGGGAGGGGATAGGTACAGATACGCAGTATTTT. Filled out from reference TRBV30 and TRBJ2-3, the complete variable domain reads SQTIHQWPATLVQPVGSPLSLECTVEGTSNPNLYWYRQAAGRGLQLLFYSVGIGQISSEVPQNLSASRPQDRQFILSSKKLLLSDSGFYLCAWSPWEGIGTDTQYFGPGTRLTVL.

The chain joins TRBV5-1 to TRBJ2-2; D is unresolved. The germline V gene encodes CDR1 SGHRS and CDR2 YFSETQ. The CDR3 contains 16 residues. Trimming left V 1 base short and J 6 bases short, with 16 bases between. The CDR3 sequence: CASSLTQATTAGELFF. As DNA, the CDR3 is TGCGCCAGCAGCTTGACCCAGGCCACAACAGCCGGGGAGCTGTTTTTT.

This clone has a handful of counts. V usage is TRBV5-1 and J usage is TRBJ2-1; 8 nucleotides align to TRBD1. V trimming: 0 bases; J trimming: 8 bases; junction bases outside the gene matches: 16. The CDR3 runs to 18 residues. Per germline, CDR1 SGHRS and CDR2 YFSETQ. In DNA, the CDR3 is TGCGCCAGCAGCTTGGCCATCCTTGGTCCAGGGGGCGGTTATGAGCAGTTCTTC. It codes for CASSLAILGPGGGYEQFF.

The chain links TRBV7-8 to TRBJ2-3; D possibly corresponds to TRBD1 (5 bases). Between the trimmed V and J ends, which lost 3 bases and 1 base, there was a span of 11 bases. Germline V CDR1 and CDR2: SGHVS, FQNEAQ. The CDR3 totals 15 residues. CDR3 in amino acids: CASSFETARTDTQYF. CDR3 coding DNA: TGTGCCAGCAGCTTTGAGACAGCGCGCACAGATACGCAGTATTTT.

This chain links TRBV11-2 with TRBJ2-5; D might be TRBD1 (5 bases). Trimming stripped 5 bases from V and 5 bases from J, with 6 bases between. The germline CDR1 and CDR2 sequences are SGHAT and FQNNGV. The CDR3 has 11 residues. CDR3 in amino acids: CASSPGETQYF. The CDR3 DNA reads as TGTGCCAGCAGCCCAGGGGAGACCCAGTACTTC.

The gene calls are TRBV11-2 and TRBJ2-5; D unresolved. Trimming shortened V by 3 bases and J by 3 bases, and 14 bases separated the two germline ends. CDR1 SGHAT and CDR2 FQNNGV come from the germline V gene. This CDR3 contains 15 residues. Here the CDR3 reads CASSFEDPSKETQYF. CDR3 DNA sequence: TGTGCCAGCAGCTTCGAGGACCCGTCAAAAGAGACCCAGTACTTC. Full variable domain (remainder filled in from reference TRBV11-2 and TRBJ2-5): EAGVAQSPRYKIIEKRQSVAFWCNPISGHATLYWYQQILGQGPKLLIQFQNNGVVDDSQLPKDRFSAERLKGVDSTLKIQPAKLEDSAVYLCASSFEDPSKETQYFGPGTRLLVL.